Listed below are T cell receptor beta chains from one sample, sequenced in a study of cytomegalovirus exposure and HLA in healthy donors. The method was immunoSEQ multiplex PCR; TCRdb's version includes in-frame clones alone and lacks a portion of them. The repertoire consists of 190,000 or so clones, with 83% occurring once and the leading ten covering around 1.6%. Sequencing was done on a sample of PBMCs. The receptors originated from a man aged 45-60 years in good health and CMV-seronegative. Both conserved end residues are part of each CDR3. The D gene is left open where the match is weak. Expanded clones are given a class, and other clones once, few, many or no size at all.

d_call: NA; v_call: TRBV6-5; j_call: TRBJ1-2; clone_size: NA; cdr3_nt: TGTGCCAGCAGCCTGACAGAGAACTATGGCTACACCTTC; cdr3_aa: CASSLTENYGYTF
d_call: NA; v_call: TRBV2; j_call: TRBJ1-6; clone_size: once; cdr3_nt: TGTGCCAGCAGTGATGTAGGGGCAAGGGGAAGAGGAGTCTCACCCCTCCACTTT; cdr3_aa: CASSDVGARGRGVSPLHF
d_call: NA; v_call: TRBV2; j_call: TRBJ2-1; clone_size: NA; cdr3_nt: TGTGCCAGCGTCGCTTCCGGGTACGATGAGCAGTTCTTC; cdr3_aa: CASVASGYDEQFF
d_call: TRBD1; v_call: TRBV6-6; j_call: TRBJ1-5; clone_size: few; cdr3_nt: TGTGCCAGCAGTTACATATCACAGGGGAATCAGCCCCAGCATTTT; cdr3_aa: CASSYISQGNQPQHF
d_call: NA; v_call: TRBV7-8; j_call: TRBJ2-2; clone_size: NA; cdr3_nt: TGTGCCAGCAGCTTATCAGGGCCCACCGGGGAGCTGTTTTTT; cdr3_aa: CASSLSGPTGELFF
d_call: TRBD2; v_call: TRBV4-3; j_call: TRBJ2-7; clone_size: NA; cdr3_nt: TGCGCCAGCAGCCAAGATGCGGGACTAGGGACCTACGAGCAGTACTTC; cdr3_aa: CASSQDAGLGTYEQYF
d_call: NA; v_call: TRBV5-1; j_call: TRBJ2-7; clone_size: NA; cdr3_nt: TGCGCCAGCAGCGTAGCCCCGGAGAGCTCCTACGAGCAGTACTTC; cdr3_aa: CASSVAPESSYEQYF
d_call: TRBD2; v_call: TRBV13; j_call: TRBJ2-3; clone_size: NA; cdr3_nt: TGTGCCGGAGGGACTAGCGGAGATACGCAGTATTTT; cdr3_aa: CAGGTSGDTQYF
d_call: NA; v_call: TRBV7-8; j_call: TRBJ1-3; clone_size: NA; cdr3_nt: TGTGCCAGCAGCTTGAGGGCAGAGGCAAGTCCCATATATTTT; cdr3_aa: CASSLRAEASPIYF
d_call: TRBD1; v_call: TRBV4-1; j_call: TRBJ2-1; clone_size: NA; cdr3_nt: TGCGCCAGCAGCCAAGATCGGACAGGGAACAATGAGCAGTTCTTC; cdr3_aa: CASSQDRTGNNEQFF
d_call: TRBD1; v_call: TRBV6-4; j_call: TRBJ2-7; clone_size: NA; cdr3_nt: TGTGCCAGCAGTGACACCCGGGACAGGGCAGCCTACGAGCAGTACTTC; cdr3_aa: CASSDTRDRAAYEQYF